This T cell receptor (beta chain) derives from a study of blood T cell repertoires in COVID-19. Study details: PBMCs, B-cell-depleted T cells, or T cells provided the cDNA or gDNA that made up the material.

Per the study methods: Amplifying reference gene primers gave estimates of nucleated cell counts. The table came from immunoSEQ multiplex PCR; TCRdb's copy has only in-frame clones and leaves some out. V and J calls and clone size are those listed in that table; D and trimming were worked out from the DNA. The table has approximately 110,000 clones, over 80% seen once. The germline CDR1 and CDR2 sequences are SGHDN and FVKESK. The V end was cut by 3 bases, the J end by 11 bases, with 16 bases between. The CDR3 totals 13 residues. Sequencing was performed on peripheral blood. The TCR sequence derives from a woman in her 70s with acute or convalescent COVID-19. The chain joins TRBV14 to TRBJ1-1; D is unresolved. Here the CDR3 DNA reads TGTGCCAGCAGCCACGGCGGTAGCCCCCGGGCTTTCTTT. It is translated as CASSHGGSPRAFF.